Listed below are T cell receptor beta chains from one sample, sequenced in a study of Graves' ophthalmopathy and Graves' hyperthyroidism. One entry per CDR3 protein results from TCRdb running MiXCR on the multiplex PCR reads. Of 200,000 to 250,000 distinct CDR3 sequences listed, roughly 21% are singletons. Sequenced input: peripheral blood. These receptors were taken from a woman between 50 and 59 years old with Graves' ophthalmopathy. CDR3s include the opening cysteine and the closing phenylalanine or tryptophan. A D gene is named only where the DNA matches it firmly. The listing skips clone size in some rows; elsewhere it reads once, few, many or a size class.

D gene: TRBD1; clone size: many; V gene: TRBV2; J gene: TRBJ2-5; CDR3 DNA: TGTGCCAGCACGTGGACAGGCGGATTTCGACAAGAGACCCAGTACTTC; CDR3 protein: CASTWTGGFRQETQYF
D gene: -; clone size: many; V gene: TRBV19; J gene: TRBJ2-5; CDR3 DNA: TGTGCCAGTAGTCGAGCAGGGCGGACTGAGACCCAGTACTTC; CDR3 protein: CASSRAGRTETQYF
D gene: -; clone size: many; V gene: TRBV7-3; J gene: TRBJ2-2; CDR3 DNA: TGTGCCAGCAGCTTAAGTCAGGCGGGGGAGCTGTTTTTT; CDR3 protein: CASSLSQAGELFF
D gene: -; clone size: -; V gene: TRBV12-3/TRBV12-4; J gene: TRBJ1-2; CDR3 DNA: TGTGCCAGCAGGCCGACAGGAACTAACTATGGCTACACCTTC; CDR3 protein: CASRPTGTNYGYTF
D gene: -; clone size: many; V gene: TRBV15; J gene: TRBJ1-5; CDR3 DNA: TGTGCCACCGACCTAGTGGGAAGCAATCAGCCCCAGCATTTT; CDR3 protein: CATDLVGSNQPQHF
D gene: TRBD2; clone size: many; V gene: TRBV20-1; J gene: TRBJ2-7; CDR3 DNA: TGCAGTGCTAGACCTAGCGGGAGGAACGAGCAGTACTTC; CDR3 protein: CSARPSGRNEQYF
D gene: -; clone size: many; V gene: TRBV7-3; J gene: TRBJ2-5; CDR3 DNA: TGTGCCAGCAGCTTAACGGGGTCGGGCGTGGAGACCCAGTACTTC; CDR3 protein: CASSLTGSGVETQYF
D gene: -; clone size: many; V gene: TRBV7-9; J gene: TRBJ1-1; CDR3 DNA: TGTGCCAGCAGCCCGGGTGGGGGGGGAGGAGAGGGAGCTTTCTTT; CDR3 protein: CASSPGGGGGEGAFF
D gene: TRBD1; clone size: -; V gene: TRBV6-2/TRBV6-3; J gene: TRBJ2-7; CDR3 DNA: TGTGCCAGCAGTCGCACAGGGGCGTACTACGAGCAGTACTTC; CDR3 protein: CASSRTGAYYEQYF
D gene: TRBD2; clone size: many; V gene: TRBV14; J gene: TRBJ2-7; CDR3 DNA: TGTGCCAGCAGCCAAACAACAGCGAGCGGGAGTTTATACGAGCAGTACTTC; CDR3 protein: CASSQTTASGSLYEQYF
D gene: -; clone size: -; V gene: TRBV3-1; J gene: TRBJ2-5; CDR3 DNA: TGTGCCAGCAGCCTACAGGGTGAAGAGACCCAGTACTTC; CDR3 protein: CASSLQGEETQYF
D gene: -; clone size: many; V gene: TRBV12-3/TRBV12-4; J gene: TRBJ1-1; CDR3 DNA: TGTGCCAGCAGTTTACCCCCCCGGATAGCGCCCAGGCCTTTCTTT; CDR3 protein: CASSLPPRIAPRPFF
D gene: -; clone size: -; V gene: TRBV6-1; J gene: TRBJ1-5; CDR3 DNA: TGTGCCAGCAGCCTGAAGTCCCAGGGGACGGGGAATCAGCCCCAGCATTTT; CDR3 protein: CASSLKSQGTGNQPQHF
D gene: -; clone size: -; V gene: TRBV28; J gene: TRBJ2-7; CDR3 DNA: TGTGCCAGCAGGCTAAATTCATACAGGAGGGTCTACGAGCAGTACTTC; CDR3 protein: CASRLNSYRRVYEQYF
D gene: TRBD1; clone size: many; V gene: TRBV20-1; J gene: TRBJ2-7; CDR3 DNA: TGCAGTGCTAGAGCGGTCAGGGGGATCAATACCTACGAGCAGTACTTC; CDR3 protein: CSARAVRGINTYEQYF
D gene: -; clone size: many; V gene: TRBV2; J gene: TRBJ2-4; CDR3 DNA: TGTGCCAGCGAAGCAAGTACCAAAAACATTCAGTACTTC; CDR3 protein: CASEASTKNIQYF
D gene: -; clone size: few; V gene: TRBV18; J gene: TRBJ2-3; CDR3 DNA: TGTGCCAGCTCAGGGCGTCGAGGTGGAACAGATACGCAGTATTTT; CDR3 protein: CASSGRRGGTDTQYF
D gene: -; clone size: -; V gene: TRBV30; J gene: TRBJ2-7; CDR3 DNA: TGTGCCTGGACGATCGGGGCTCACGAGCAGTACTTC; CDR3 protein: CAWTIGAHEQYF
D gene: TRBD1; clone size: many; V gene: TRBV20-1; J gene: TRBJ2-4; CDR3 DNA: TGCAGTGCTAGGACAGGGCCATCTTCGAACATTCAGTACTTC; CDR3 protein: CSARTGPSSNIQYF
D gene: TRBD1; clone size: many; V gene: TRBV2; J gene: TRBJ1-2; CDR3 DNA: TGTGCCAGCAGCCCGGGACAGGAGGTCTATGGCTACACCTTC; CDR3 protein: CASSPGQEVYGYTF
D gene: TRBD1; clone size: -; V gene: TRBV30; J gene: TRBJ2-6; CDR3 DNA: TGTGCCTGGAAGGTAGGACAGGGCGTCCCTGGGGCCTACGTCCTGACTTTC; CDR3 protein: CAWKVGQGVPGAYVLTF
D gene: -; clone size: many; V gene: TRBV20-1; J gene: TRBJ1-2; CDR3 DNA: TGCAGTGCTTACAGGGAGGGCTATGGCTACACCTTC; CDR3 protein: CSAYREGYGYTF
D gene: -; clone size: many; V gene: TRBV12-3/TRBV12-4; J gene: TRBJ2-7; CDR3 DNA: TGTGCGAGCAGGGGGGTCGAGCAGTACTTC; CDR3 protein: CASRGVEQYF
D gene: -; clone size: -; V gene: TRBV19; J gene: TRBJ1-2; CDR3 DNA: TGTGCCCGCCAAGGGGAAGTACAGGGAAAGGATGGCTACACCTTC; CDR3 protein: CARQGEVQGKDGYTF
D gene: TRBD2; clone size: few; V gene: TRBV19; J gene: TRBJ2-7; CDR3 DNA: TGTGCCAGTAGTATGGGACTAGCGGGAGGGTACGAGCAGTACTTC; CDR3 protein: CASSMGLAGGYEQYF
D gene: TRBD2; clone size: many; V gene: TRBV19; J gene: TRBJ2-2; CDR3 DNA: TGTGCCAGTACCTCCGGGGTAATAGCGGGAAACACCGGGGAGCTGTTTTTT; CDR3 protein: CASTSGVIAGNTGELFF
D gene: -; clone size: many; V gene: TRBV19; J gene: TRBJ1-3; CDR3 DNA: TGTGCCAGTAATATTGGAGGGGACTCTGGAAACACCATATATTTT; CDR3 protein: CASNIGGDSGNTIYF
D gene: -; clone size: many; V gene: TRBV24-1; J gene: TRBJ2-2; CDR3 DNA: TGTGCCACTAGAGGCACCGGGGAGCTGTTTTTT; CDR3 protein: CATRGTGELFF
D gene: -; clone size: many; V gene: TRBV30; J gene: TRBJ2-2; CDR3 DNA: TGTGCCTGGAGCGGTGTGAGGACCGGGGAGCTGTTTTTT; CDR3 protein: CAWSGVRTGELFF
D gene: TRBD1; clone size: many; V gene: TRBV12-3/TRBV12-4; J gene: TRBJ2-7; CDR3 DNA: TGTGCCAGCAGTTACGGAACAGGGGGCGACGAGCAGTACTTC; CDR3 protein: CASSYGTGGDEQYF
D gene: TRBD2; clone size: many; V gene: TRBV20-1; J gene: TRBJ2-7; CDR3 DNA: TGCAGTGCGAGCCAGCGGGGTTACGAGCAGTACTTC; CDR3 protein: CSASQRGYEQYF
D gene: TRBD1; clone size: many; V gene: TRBV2; J gene: TRBJ1-5; CDR3 DNA: TGTGCCAGCAGGCCTTGGACAGGGAACAATCAGCCCCAGCATTTT; CDR3 protein: CASRPWTGNNQPQHF
D gene: -; clone size: many; V gene: TRBV7-2; J gene: TRBJ1-5; CDR3 DNA: TGTGCCAGCAGCTTAGGAGAGACCCAGCCCCAGCATTTT; CDR3 protein: CASSLGETQPQHF
D gene: -; clone size: many; V gene: TRBV9; J gene: TRBJ2-7; CDR3 DNA: TGTGCCAGCAGCCGCTCCTTGTCCTACGAGCAGTACTTC; CDR3 protein: CASSRSLSYEQYF
D gene: -; clone size: many; V gene: TRBV4-1; J gene: TRBJ2-7; CDR3 DNA: TGCGCCAGCAGCCAGGACCCGTACTCTAGGCCAATCGACGAGCAGTACTTC; CDR3 protein: CASSQDPYSRPIDEQYF
D gene: TRBD2; clone size: few; V gene: TRBV4-2; J gene: TRBJ2-5; CDR3 DNA: TGTGCCAGCAGCCCTCTAGCGGGAGAGGGGTCAGAGACCCAGTACTTC; CDR3 protein: CASSPLAGEGSETQYF
D gene: -; clone size: many; V gene: TRBV6-5; J gene: TRBJ2-5; CDR3 DNA: TGTGCCAGCAGTTACTCTAGGCGGCAGGAGACCCAGTACTTC; CDR3 protein: CASSYSRRQETQYF
D gene: -; clone size: many; V gene: TRBV19; J gene: TRBJ1-2; CDR3 DNA: TGTGCCAGTAGTACCGGACGGAATCCCTCCTATGGCTACACCTTC; CDR3 protein: CASSTGRNPSYGYTF
D gene: -; clone size: many; V gene: TRBV28; J gene: TRBJ1-2; CDR3 DNA: TGTGCCAGCAGGGACTATCAGCCCAACTATGGCTACACCTTC; CDR3 protein: CASRDYQPNYGYTF
D gene: -; clone size: many; V gene: TRBV2; J gene: TRBJ1-4; CDR3 DNA: TGTGCCAGCAGTGAAAGGGACGCTAATGAAAAACTGTTTTTT; CDR3 protein: CASSERDANEKLFF
D gene: TRBD1; clone size: few; V gene: TRBV24-1; J gene: TRBJ1-2; CDR3 DNA: TGTGCCACCAGTGATCCGGGACAGGGGTATATCTATGGCTACACCTTC; CDR3 protein: CATSDPGQGYIYGYTF
D gene: -; clone size: few; V gene: TRBV6-5; J gene: TRBJ2-7; CDR3 DNA: TGTGCCAGCAGTTACCAGGGACACCGACGGGGCGAGCAGTACTTC; CDR3 protein: CASSYQGHRRGEQYF
D gene: -; clone size: many; V gene: TRBV20-1; J gene: TRBJ1-1; CDR3 DNA: TGCAGTGCTTCGGATAACACTGAAGCTTTCTTT; CDR3 protein: CSASDNTEAFF
D gene: -; clone size: many; V gene: TRBV28; J gene: TRBJ2-5; CDR3 DNA: TGTGCCAGCAGCACCGGGTTCCAAGAGACCCAGTACTTC; CDR3 protein: CASSTGFQETQYF
D gene: -; clone size: many; V gene: TRBV6-1; J gene: TRBJ1-5; CDR3 DNA: TGTGCCAGCAGCCCCCAGGCGTTCAATCAGCCCCAGCATTTT; CDR3 protein: CASSPQAFNQPQHF
D gene: TRBD1; clone size: many; V gene: TRBV9; J gene: TRBJ1-2; CDR3 DNA: TGTGCCAGCAGCGGAGGTGCCCGCGACAGGGGAGGCTACACCTTC; CDR3 protein: CASSGGARDRGGYTF